Listed here is a single TCR beta chain. Original data processing: It was from reference gene primer amplification that nucleated cell counts were estimated. Measured with immunoSEQ multiplex PCR; TCRdb has only the in-frame clones, and not every one. V and J calls and clone size come straight from that table; D and trimming were deduced from the DNA. This table has around 270,000 clones, 65% to 90% appearing once. The CDR3 contains 15 residues. The V end lost 3 bases, the J end lost 5 bases, and 16 bases lay between the germline ends. CDR1 MGHRA and CDR2 YSYEKL come from the germline V gene. This sample was taken from a study of blood T cell repertoires in COVID-19. Study-level background: The cDNA or gDNA used as material had been derived from T cells, B-cell-depleted T cells, or PBMCs.

The specimen sequenced was peripheral blood. The rearrangement links TRBV4-1 to TRBJ1-1, with a tentative D call TRBD1 (6 bases). The sequence derives from a man aged 25-40 years with active or convalescent COVID-19. Here the CDR3 DNA reads TGCGCCAGCAGCCACCCCGGAGGGGGGGAGACTGAAGCTTTCTTT. This codes for CASSHPGGGETEAFF.